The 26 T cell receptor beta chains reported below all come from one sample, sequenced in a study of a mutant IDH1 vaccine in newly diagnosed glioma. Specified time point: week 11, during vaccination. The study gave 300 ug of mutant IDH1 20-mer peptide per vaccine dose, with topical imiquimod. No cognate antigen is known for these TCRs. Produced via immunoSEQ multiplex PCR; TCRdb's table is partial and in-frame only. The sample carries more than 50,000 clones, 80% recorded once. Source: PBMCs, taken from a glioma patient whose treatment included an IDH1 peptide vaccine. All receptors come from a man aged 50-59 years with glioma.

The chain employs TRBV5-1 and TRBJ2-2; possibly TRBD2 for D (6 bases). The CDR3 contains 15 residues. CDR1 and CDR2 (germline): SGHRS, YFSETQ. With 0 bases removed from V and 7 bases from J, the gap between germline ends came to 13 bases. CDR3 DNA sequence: TGCGCCAGCAGCTTGGTAGCTAGCGTTAACGGGGAGCTGTTTTTT. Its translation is CASSLVASVNGELFF.

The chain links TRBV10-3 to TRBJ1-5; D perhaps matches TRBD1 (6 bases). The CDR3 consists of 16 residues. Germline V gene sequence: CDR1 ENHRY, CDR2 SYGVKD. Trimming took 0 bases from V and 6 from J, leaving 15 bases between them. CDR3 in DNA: TGTGCCATCAGTGAGTCGACTCAGGGGACGAGTCAGCCCCAGCATTTT. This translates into CAISESTQGTSQPQHF.

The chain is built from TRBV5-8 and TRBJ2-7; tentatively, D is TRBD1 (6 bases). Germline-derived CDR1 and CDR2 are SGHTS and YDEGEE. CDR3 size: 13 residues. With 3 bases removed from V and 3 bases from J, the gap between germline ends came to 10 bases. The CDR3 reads CASSSNRDYEQYF. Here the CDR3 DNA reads TGTGCCAGCAGCTCCAACAGGGACTACGAGCAGTACTTC.

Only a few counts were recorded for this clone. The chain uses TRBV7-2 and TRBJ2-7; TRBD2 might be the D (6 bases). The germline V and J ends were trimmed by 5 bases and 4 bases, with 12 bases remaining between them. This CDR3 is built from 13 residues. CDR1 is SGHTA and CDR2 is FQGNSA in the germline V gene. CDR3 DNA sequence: TGTGCCAGCAGCAGACGGGACTTTTACGAGCAGTACTTC. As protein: CASSRRDFYEQYF.

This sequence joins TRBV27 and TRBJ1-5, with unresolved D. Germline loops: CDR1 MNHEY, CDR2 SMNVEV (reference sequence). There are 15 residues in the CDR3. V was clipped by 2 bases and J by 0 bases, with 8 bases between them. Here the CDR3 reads CASSLVWHSNQPQHF. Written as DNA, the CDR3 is TGTGCCAGCAGTTTAGTCTGGCATAGCAATCAGCCCCAGCATTTT.

The CDR3 coding sequence is TGTGCCAGCTCCGGGGGGACTGAAGCTTTCTTT. Amino acids: CASSGGTEAFF. The rearrangement uses TRBV2 and TRBJ1-1; D perhaps matches TRBD1 (5 bases). CDR3 length: 11 residues. Germline assignment: CDR1 SNHLY and CDR2 FYNNEI. V was clipped by 8 bases and J by 5 bases, with 9 bases between them.

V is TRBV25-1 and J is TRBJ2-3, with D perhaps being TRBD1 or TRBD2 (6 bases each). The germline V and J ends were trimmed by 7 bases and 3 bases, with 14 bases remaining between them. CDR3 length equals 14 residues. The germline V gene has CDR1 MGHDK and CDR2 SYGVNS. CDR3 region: CASTVGGGTDTQYF. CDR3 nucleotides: TGTGCCAGCACAGTCGGAGGGGGAACAGATACGCAGTATTTT. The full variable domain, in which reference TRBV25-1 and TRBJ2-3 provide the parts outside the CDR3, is EADIYQTPRYLVIGTGKKITLECSQTMGHDKMYWYQQDPGMELHLIHYSYGVNSTEKGDLSSESTVSRIRTEHFPLTLESARPSHTSQYLCASTVGGGTDTQYFGPGTRLTVL.

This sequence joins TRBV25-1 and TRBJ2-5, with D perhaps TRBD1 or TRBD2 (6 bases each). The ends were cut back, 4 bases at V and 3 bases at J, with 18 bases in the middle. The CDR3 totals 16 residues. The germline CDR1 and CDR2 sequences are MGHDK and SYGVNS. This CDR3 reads CASSAHRPGEEETQYF. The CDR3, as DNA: TGTGCCAGCAGTGCCCACAGGCCAGGGGAGGAAGAGACCCAGTACTTC.

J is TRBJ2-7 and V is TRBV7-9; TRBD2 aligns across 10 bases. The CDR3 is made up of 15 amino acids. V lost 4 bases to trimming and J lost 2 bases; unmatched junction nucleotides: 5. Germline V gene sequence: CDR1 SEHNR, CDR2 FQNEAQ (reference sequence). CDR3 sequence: CASSSGLAATYEQYF. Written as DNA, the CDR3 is TGTGCCAGCAGCTCAGGACTAGCGGCTACCTACGAGCAGTACTTC. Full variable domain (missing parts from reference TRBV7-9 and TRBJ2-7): DTGVSQNPRHKITKRGQNVTFRCDPISEHNRLYWYRQTLGQGPEFLTYFQNEAQLEKSRLLSDRFSAERPKGSFSTLEIQRTEQGDSAMYLCASSSGLAATYEQYFGPGTRLTVT.

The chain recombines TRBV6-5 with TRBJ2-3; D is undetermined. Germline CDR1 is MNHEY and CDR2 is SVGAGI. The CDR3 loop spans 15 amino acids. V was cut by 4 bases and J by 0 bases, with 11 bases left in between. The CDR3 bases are TGTGCCAGCAGTTGGTCTTCGTTTAGCACAGATACGCAGTATTTT. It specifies CASSWSSFSTDTQYF.

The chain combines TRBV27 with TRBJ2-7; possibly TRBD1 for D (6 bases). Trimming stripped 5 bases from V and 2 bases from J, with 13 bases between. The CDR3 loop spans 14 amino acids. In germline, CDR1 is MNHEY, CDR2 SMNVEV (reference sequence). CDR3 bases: TGTGCCAGCAGTCCGCAGGGGACCGCCTACGAGCAGTACTTC. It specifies CASSPQGTAYEQYF.

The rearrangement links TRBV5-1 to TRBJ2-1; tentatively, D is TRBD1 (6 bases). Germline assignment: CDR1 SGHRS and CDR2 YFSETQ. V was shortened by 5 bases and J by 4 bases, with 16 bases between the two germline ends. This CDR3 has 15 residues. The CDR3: CASREDRTGYNEQFF. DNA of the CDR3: TGCGCCAGCAGAGAGGACAGAACAGGTTACAATGAGCAGTTCTTC.

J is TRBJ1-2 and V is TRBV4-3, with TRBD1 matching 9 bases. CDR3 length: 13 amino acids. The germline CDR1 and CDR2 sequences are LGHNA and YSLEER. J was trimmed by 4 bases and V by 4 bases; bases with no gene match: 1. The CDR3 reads CASSRDRVYGYTF. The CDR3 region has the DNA TGCGCCAGCAGCCGGGACAGGGTCTATGGCTACACCTTC.

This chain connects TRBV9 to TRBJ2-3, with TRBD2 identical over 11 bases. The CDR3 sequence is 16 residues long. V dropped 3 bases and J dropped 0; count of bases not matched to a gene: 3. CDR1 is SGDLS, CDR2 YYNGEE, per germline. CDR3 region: CASSATSGASTDTQYF. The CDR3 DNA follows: TGTGCCAGCAGCGCGACTAGCGGGGCGAGCACAGATACGCAGTATTTT. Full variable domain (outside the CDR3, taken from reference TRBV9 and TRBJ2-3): DSGVTQTPKHLITATGQRVTLRCSPRSGDLSVYWYQQSLDQGLQFLIQYYNGEERAKGNILERFSAQQFPDLHSELNLSSLELGDSALYFCASSATSGASTDTQYFGPGTRLTVL.

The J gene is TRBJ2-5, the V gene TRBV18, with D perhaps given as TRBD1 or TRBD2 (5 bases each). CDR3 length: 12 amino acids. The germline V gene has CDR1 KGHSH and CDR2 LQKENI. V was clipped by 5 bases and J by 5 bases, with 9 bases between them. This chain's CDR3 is CASSEGMETQYF. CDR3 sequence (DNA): TGTGCCAGCTCAGAGGGGATGGAGACCCAGTACTTC.

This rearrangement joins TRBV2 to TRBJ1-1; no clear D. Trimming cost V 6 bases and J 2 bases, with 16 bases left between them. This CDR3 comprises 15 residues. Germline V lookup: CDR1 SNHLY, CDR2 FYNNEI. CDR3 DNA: TGTGCCAGCAGCCTTTCTGGGGTGGGAAACACTGAAGCTTTCTTT. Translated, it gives CASSLSGVGNTEAFF. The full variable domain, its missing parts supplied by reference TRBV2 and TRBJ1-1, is EPEVTQTPSHQVTQMGQEVILRCVPISNHLYFYWYRQILGQKVEFLVSFYNNEISEKSEIFDDQFSVERPDGSNFTLKIRSTKLEDSAMYFCASSLSGVGNTEAFFGQGTRLTVV.

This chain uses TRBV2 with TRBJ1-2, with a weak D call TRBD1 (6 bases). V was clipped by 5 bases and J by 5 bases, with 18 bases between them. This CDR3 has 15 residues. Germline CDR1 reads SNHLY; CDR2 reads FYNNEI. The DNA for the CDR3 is TGTGCCAGCAGTCCGGTCCGGACAGACGGTTATGGCTACACCTTC. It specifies CASSPVRTDGYGYTF.

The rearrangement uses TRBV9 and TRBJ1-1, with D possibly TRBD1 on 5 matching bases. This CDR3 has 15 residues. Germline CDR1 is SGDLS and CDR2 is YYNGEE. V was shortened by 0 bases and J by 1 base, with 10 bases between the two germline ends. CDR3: CASSVEGTTNTEAFF. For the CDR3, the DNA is TGTGCCAGCAGCGTAGAAGGGACCACGAACACTGAAGCTTTCTTT.

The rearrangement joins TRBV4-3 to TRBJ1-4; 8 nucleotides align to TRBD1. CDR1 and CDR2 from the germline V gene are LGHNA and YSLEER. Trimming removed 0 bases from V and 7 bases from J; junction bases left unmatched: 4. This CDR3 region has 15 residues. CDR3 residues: CASSQEGTGSEKLFF. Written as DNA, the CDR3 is TGCGCCAGCAGCCAAGAGGGGACAGGTAGTGAAAAACTGTTTTTT.

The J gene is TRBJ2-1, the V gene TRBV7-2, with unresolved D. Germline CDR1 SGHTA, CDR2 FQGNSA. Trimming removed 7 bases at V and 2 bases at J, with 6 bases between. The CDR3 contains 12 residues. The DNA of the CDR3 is TGTGCCAGCACCGTCACCTACAATGAGCAGTTCTTC. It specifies CASTVTYNEQFF.

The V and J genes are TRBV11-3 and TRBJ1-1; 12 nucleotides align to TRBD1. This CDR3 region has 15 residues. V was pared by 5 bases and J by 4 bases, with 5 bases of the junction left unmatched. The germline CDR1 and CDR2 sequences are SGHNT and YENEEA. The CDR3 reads CASSRDRGQITEAFF. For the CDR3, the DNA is TGTGCCAGCAGCCGGGACAGGGGGCAGATCACTGAAGCTTTCTTT.

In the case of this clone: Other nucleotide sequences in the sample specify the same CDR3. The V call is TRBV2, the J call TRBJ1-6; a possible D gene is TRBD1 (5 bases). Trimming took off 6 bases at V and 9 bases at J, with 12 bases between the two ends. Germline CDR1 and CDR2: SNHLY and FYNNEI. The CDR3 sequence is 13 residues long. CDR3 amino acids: CASSIQGISPLHF. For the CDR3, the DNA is TGTGCCAGCAGCATCCAGGGTATTTCACCCCTCCACTTT.

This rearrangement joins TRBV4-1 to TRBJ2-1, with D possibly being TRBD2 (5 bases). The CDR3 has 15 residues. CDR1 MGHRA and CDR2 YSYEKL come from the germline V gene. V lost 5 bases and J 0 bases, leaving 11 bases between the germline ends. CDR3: CASSYTRTSYNEQFF. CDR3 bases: TGCGCCAGCAGCTACACTAGGACCTCCTACAATGAGCAGTTCTTC.

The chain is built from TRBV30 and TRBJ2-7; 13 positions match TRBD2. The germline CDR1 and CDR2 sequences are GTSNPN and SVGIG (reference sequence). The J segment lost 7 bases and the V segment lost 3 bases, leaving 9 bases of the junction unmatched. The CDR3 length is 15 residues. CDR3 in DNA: TGTGCCTGGAGGTTAACTAGCGGGGGGGCTGGGGAGCAGTACTTC. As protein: CAWRLTSGGAGEQYF. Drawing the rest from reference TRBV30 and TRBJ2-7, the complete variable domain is SQTIHQWPATLVQPVGSPLSLECTVEGTSNPNLYWYRQAAGRGLQLLFYSVGIGQISSEVPQNLSASRPQDRQFILSSKKLLLSDSGFYLCAWRLTSGGAGEQYFGPGTRLTVT.

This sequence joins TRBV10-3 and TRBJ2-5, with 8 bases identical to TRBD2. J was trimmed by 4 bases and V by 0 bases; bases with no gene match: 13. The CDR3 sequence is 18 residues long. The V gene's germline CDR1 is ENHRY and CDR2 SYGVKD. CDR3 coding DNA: TGTGCCATCAGTGAGTCGATTGTCGGCGGGAGGAGGGGAGAGACCCAGTACTTC. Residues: CAISESIVGGRRGETQYF.

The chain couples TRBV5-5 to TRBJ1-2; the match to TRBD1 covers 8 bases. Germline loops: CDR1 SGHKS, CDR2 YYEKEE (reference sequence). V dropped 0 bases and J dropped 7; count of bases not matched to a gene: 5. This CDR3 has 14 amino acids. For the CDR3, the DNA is TGTGCCAGCAGCTTGGCATCAGGGGGCGGTGGCTACACCTTC. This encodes CASSLASGGGGYTF.